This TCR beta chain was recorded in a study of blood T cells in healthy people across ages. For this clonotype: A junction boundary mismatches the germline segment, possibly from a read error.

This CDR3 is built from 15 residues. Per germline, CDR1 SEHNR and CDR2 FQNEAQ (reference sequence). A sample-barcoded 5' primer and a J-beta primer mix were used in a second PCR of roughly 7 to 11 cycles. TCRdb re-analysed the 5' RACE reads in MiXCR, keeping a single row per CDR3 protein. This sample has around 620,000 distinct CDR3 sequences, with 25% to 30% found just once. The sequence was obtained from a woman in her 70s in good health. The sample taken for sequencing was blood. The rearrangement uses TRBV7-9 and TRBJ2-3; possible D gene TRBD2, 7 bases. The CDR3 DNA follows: TGTGCCAGCAGCTTTATAACGGGGGGCACAGATACCCAGTATTTT. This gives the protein CASSFITGGTDTQYF.